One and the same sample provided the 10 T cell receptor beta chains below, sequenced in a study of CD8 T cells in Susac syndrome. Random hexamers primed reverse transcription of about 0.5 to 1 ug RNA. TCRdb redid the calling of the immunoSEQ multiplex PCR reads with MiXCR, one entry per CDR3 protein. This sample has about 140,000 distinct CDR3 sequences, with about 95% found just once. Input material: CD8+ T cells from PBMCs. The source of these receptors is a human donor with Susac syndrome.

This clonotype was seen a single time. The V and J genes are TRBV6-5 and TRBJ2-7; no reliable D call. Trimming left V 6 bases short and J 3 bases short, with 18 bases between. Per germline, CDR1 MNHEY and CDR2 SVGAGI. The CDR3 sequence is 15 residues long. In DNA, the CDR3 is TGTGCCAGCAGCCATCGGGCCCCCATAAGCTACGAGCAGTACTTC. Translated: CASSHRAPISYEQYF.

CDR3 nucleotides: TGTGCCAGCAGCTTGGAAGCGGACCAAGAGACCCAGTACTTC. Encoded protein: CASSLEADQETQYF. The chain is built from TRBV5-6 and TRBJ2-5, with a tentative D call TRBD2 (5 bases). The V gene's germline CDR1 is SGHDT and CDR2 YYEEEE. The V and J ends lost 0 bases and 0 bases respectively, with 6 bases between them. The CDR3 covers 14 residues.

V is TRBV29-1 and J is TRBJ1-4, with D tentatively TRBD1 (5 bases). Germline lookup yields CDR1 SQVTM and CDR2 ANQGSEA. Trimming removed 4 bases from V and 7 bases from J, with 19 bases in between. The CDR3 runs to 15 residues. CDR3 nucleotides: TGCAGCGTTGCCCTCGAGGCAGGGCGACCTGAAAAACTGTTTTTT. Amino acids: CSVALEAGRPEKLFF.

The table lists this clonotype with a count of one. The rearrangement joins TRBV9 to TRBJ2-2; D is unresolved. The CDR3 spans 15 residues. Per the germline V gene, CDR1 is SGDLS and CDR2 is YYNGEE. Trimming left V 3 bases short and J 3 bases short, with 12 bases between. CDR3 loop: CASSGRYDHTGELFF. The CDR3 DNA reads TGTGCCAGCAGCGGAAGATACGACCACACCGGGGAGCTGTTTTTT.

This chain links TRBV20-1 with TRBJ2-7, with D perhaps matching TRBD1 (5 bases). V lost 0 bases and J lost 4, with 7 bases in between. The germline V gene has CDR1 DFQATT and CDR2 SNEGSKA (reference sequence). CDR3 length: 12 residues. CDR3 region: CSARDQGYEQYF. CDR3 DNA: TGCAGTGCTAGAGATCAGGGTTACGAGCAGTACTTC.

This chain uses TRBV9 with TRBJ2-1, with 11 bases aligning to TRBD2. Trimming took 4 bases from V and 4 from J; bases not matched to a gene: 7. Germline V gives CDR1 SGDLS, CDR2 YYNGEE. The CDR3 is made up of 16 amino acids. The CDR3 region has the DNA TGTGCCAGCAGCTCGCGACTAGCGGGGAGGTACAATGAGCAGTTCTTC. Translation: CASSSRLAGRYNEQFF.

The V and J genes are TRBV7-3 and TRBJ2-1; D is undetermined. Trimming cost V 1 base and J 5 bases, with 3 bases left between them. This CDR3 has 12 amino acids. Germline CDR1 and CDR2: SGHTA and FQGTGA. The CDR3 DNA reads TGTGCCAGCAGCTTAATGGACAATGAGCAGTTCTTC. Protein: CASSLMDNEQFF.

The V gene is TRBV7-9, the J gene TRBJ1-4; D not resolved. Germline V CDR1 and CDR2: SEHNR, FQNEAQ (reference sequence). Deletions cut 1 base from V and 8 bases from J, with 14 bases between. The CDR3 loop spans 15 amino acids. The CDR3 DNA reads TGTGCCAGCAGCTTAGAATCCTCCTGGATAGAAAAACTGTTTTTT. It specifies CASSLESSWIEKLFF.

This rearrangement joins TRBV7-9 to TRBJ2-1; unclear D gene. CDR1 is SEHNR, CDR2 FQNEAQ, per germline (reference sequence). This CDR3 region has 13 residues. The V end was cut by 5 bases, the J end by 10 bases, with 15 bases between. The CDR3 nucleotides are TGTGCCAGCAGCCCGTCTCTAGTTCTGGAGCAGTTCTTC. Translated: CASSPSLVLEQFF.

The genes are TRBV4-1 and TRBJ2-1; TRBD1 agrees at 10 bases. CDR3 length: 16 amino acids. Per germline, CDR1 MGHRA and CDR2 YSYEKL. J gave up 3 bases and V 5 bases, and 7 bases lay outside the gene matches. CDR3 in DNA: TGCGCCAGCAGCGGTGACCGGGACAGGGGCTACAATGAGCAGTTCTTC. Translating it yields CASSGDRDRGYNEQFF.